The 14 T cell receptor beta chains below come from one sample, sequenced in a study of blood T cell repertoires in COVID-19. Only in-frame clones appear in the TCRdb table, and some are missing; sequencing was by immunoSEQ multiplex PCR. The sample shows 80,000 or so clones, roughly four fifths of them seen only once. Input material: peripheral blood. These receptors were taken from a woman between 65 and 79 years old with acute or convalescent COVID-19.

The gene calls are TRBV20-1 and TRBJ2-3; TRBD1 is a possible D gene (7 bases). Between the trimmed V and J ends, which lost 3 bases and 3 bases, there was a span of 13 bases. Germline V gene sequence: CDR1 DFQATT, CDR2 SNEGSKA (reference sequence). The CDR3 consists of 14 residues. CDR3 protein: CSASWRGHTDTQYF. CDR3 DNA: TGCAGTGCTAGTTGGAGGGGGCATACAGATACGCAGTATTTT.

The DNA of the CDR3 is TGTGCCAGCAGCTTAAACCGGGACAGATACGAGCAGTACTTC. Residues: CASSLNRDRYEQYF. The chain uses TRBV11-2 and TRBJ2-7; 7 nucleotides match TRBD1. The J segment lost 4 bases and the V segment lost 2 bases, leaving 5 bases of the junction unmatched. The CDR3 consists of 14 residues. Germline CDR1 and CDR2: SGHAT and FQNNGV.

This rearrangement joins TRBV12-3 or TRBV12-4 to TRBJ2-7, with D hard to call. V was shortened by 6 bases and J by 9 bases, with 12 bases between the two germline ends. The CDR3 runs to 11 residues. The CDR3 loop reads CASSPERVQYF. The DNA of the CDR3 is TGTGCCAGCAGCCCGGAACGGGTGCAGTACTTC.

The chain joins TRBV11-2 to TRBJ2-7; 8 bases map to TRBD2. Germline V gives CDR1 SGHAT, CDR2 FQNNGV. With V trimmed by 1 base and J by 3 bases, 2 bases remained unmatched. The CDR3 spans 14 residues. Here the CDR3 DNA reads TGTGCCAGCAGCTTAGCCGGGACTAGCTACGAGCAGTACTTC. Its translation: CASSLAGTSYEQYF.

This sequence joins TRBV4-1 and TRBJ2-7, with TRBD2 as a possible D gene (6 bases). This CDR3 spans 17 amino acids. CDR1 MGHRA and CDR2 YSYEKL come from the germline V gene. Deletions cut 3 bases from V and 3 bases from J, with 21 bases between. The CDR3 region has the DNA TGCGCCAGCAGCCATAAGGCGGGGTTTGGGCAAGGCTACGAGCAGTACTTC. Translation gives CASSHKAGFGQGYEQYF.

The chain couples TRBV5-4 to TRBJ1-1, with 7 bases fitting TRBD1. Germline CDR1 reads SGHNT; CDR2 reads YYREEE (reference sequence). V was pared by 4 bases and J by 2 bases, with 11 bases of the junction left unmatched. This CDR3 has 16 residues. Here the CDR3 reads CASSTGQDPSNTEAFF. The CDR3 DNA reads TGTGCCAGCAGCACTGGACAGGACCCTAGTAACACTGAAGCTTTCTTT.

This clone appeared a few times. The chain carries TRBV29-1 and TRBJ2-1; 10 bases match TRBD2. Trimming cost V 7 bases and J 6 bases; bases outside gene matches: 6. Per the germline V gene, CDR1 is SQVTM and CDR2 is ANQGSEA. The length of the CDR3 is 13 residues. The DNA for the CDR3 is TGCAGCGACCTAGCGGGAGTTCGCAATGAGCAGTTCTTC. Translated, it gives CSDLAGVRNEQFF.

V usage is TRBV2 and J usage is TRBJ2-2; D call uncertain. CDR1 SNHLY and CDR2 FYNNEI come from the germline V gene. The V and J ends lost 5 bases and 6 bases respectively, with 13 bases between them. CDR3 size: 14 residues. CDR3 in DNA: TGTGCCAGCAGTCCAGACCCTGGAGCCGGGGAGCTGTTTTTT. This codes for CASSPDPGAGELFF.

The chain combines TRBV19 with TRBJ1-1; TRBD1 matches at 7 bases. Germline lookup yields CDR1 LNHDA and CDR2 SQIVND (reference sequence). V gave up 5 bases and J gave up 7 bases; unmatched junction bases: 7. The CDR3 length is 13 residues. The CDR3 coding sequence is TGTGCCAGTAGTGCCGGGACAGCGAATGAAGCTTTCTTT. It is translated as CASSAGTANEAFF.

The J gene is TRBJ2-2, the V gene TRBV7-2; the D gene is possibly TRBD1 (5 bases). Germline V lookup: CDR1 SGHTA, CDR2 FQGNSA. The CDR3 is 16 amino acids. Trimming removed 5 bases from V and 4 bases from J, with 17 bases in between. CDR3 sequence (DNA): TGTGCCAGCAGCCTTGGGGCAGGGATCAGCACCGGGGAGCTGTTTTTT. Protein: CASSLGAGISTGELFF.

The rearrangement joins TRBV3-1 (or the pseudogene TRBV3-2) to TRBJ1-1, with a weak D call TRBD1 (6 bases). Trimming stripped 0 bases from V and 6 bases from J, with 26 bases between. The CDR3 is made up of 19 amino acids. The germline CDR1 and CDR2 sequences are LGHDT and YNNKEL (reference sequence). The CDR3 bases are TGTGCCAGCAGCCAAGATTATATGACAGGAGAGTTCGGAGTCTCTGAAGCTTTCTTT. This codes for CASSQDYMTGEFGVSEAFF.

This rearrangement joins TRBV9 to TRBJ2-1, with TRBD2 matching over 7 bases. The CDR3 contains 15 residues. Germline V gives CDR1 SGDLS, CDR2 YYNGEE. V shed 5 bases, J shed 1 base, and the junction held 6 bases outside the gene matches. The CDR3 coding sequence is TGTGCCAGCAGTGGCGGGAGACTTTCCTACAATGAGCAGTTCTTC. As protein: CASSGGRLSYNEQFF.

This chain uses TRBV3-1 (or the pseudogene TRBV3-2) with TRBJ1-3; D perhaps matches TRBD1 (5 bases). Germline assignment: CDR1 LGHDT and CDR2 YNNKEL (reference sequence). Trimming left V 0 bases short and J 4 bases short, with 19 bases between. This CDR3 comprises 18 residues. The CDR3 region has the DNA TGTGCCAGCAGCCAAGACAGGCTGGGGACTTACCTCGGAAACACCATATATTTT. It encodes CASSQDRLGTYLGNTIYF.

Written as DNA, the CDR3 is TGTGCCAGCAGCTTAGGGGCAGGGGGCAACACCGGGGAGCTGTTTTTT. It encodes CASSLGAGGNTGELFF. V usage is TRBV11-3 and J usage is TRBJ2-2; 8 bases are shared with TRBD1. The germline V gene has CDR1 SGHNT and CDR2 YENEEA. The trim removed 1 base at V and 2 bases at J, leaving 3 bases unmatched. This CDR3 region has 16 residues.